This record looks at one T cell receptor (beta chain) sequence and its context. The data are from a study of control samples from healthy donors and cancer patients. V dropped 3 bases and J dropped 6; count of bases not matched to a gene: 13. Germline V lookup: CDR1 MGHDK, CDR2 SYGVNS. CDR3 length: 17 amino acids. Clones were read by immunoSEQ multiplex PCR, and TCRdb kept only the in-frame ones, dropping some. The sample holds approximately 180,000 clones, approximately 94% seen once. This sequence joins TRBV25-1 and TRBJ2-7; 11 positions agree with TRBD1. The sequencing sample was made of blood. The receptor comes from a young woman in good health. The CDR3, as DNA: TGTGCCAGCAGTGACCCCGGACAGGGGGCAAGGTCTACCGAGCAGTACTTC. This encodes CASSDPGQGARSTEQYF.